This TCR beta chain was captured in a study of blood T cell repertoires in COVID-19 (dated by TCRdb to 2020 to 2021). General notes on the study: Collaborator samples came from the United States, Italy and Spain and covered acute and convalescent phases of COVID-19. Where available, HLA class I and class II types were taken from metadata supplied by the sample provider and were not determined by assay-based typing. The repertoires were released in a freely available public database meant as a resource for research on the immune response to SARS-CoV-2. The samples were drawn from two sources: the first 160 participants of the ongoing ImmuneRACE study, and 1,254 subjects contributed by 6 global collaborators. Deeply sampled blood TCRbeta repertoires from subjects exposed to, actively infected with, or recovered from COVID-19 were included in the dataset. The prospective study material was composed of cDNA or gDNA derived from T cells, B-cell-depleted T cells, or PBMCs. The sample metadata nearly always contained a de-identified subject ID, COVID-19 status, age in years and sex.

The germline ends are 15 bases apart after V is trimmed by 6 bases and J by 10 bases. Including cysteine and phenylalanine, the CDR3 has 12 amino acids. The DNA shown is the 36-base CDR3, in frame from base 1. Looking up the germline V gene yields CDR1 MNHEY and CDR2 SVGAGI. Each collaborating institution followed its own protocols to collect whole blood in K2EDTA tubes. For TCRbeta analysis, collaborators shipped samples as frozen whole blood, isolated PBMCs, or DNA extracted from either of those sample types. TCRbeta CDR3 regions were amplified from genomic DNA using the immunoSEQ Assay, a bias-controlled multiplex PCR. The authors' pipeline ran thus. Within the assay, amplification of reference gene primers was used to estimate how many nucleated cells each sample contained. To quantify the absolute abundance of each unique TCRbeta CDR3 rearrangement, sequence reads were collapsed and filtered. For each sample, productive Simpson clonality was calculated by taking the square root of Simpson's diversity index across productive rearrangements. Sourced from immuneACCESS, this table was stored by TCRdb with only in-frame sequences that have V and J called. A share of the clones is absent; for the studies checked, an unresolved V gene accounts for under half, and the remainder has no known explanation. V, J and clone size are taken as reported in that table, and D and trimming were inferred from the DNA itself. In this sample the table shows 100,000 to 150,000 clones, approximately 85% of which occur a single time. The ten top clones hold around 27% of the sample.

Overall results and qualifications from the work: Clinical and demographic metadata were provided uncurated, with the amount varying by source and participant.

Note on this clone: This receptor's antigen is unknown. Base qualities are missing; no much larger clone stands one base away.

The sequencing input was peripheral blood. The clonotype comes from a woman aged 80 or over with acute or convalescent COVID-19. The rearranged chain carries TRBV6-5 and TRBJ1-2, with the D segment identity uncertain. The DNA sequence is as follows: TGTGCCAGCAGGAACCCGCGAGGCTACTACACCTTC. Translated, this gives CASRNPRGYYTF.